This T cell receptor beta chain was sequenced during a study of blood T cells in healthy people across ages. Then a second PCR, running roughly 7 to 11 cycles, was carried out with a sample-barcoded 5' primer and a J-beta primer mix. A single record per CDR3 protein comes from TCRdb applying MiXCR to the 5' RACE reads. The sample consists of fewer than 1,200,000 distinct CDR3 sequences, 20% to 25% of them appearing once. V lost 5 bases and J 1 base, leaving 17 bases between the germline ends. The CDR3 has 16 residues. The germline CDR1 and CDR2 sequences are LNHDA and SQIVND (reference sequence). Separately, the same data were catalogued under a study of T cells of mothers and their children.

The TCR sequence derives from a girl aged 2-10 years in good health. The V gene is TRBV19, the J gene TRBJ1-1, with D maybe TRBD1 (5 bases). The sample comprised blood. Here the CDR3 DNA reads TGTGCCAGTAGTTGGGTCAGGGTGAGTTCGAACACTGAAGCTTTCTTT. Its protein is CASSWVRVSSNTEAFF.